A single sample is the source of the 2 T cell receptor beta chains below, sequenced in a study of T cell responses to AZD1222 COVID-19 vaccine. Here immunoSEQ multiplex PCR was the method, and the copy in TCRdb shows in-frame clones only, minus some. The sample lists roughly 130,000 clones; 80% to 90% were seen once. Sequencing was performed on peripheral blood, taken on day 0 of AZD1222 vaccination. These receptors came from an adult in good health.

The chain joins TRBV5-6 to TRBJ2-7, with D perhaps assigned TRBD1 or TRBD2 (5 bases each). This CDR3 spans 13 amino acids. Germline CDR1 is SGHDT and CDR2 is YYEEEE. Trimming shortened V by 7 bases and J by 6 bases, and 17 bases separated the two germline ends. The CDR3 loop is CASHVRGASEQYF. The CDR3 DNA reads TGTGCCAGCCACGTGCGAGGGGCAAGCGAGCAGTACTTC.

This chain uses TRBV5-1 with TRBJ2-7; D remains ambiguous. The CDR3 sequence is 15 residues long. The germline gives CDR1 SGHRS, CDR2 YFSETQ. Trimming removed 0 bases from V and 2 bases from J, with 12 bases in between. The CDR3 coding sequence is TGCGCCAGCAGCTTGGTCAGCCTGGGGACCTACGAGCAGTACTTC. This translates into CASSLVSLGTYEQYF.